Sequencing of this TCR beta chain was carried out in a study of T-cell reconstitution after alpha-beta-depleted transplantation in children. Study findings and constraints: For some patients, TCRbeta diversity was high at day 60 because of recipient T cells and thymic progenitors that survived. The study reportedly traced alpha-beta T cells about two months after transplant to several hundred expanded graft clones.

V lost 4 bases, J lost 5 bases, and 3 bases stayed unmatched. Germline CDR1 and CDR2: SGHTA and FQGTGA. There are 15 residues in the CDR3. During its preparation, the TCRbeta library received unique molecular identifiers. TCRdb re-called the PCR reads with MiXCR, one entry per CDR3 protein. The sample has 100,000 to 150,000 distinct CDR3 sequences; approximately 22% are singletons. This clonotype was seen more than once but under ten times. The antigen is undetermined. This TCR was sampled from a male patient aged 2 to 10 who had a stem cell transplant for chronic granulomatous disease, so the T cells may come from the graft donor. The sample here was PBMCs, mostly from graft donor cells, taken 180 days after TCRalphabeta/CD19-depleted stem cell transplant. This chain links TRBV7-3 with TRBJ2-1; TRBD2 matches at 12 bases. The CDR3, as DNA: TGTGCCAGCAGCTATACTAGCGGGGGGAACAATGAGCAGTTCTTC. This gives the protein CASSYTSGGNNEQFF.